This T cell receptor (beta chain) was sequenced during a study of blood T cell repertoires in COVID-19. Study overall: Whether acute or convalescent, the COVID-19 samples came from the United States, Italy and Spain. PBMCs, B-cell-depleted T cells, or T cells were the source of the cDNA or gDNA that made up the material.

The CDR3 covers 15 residues. V lost 5 bases, J lost 8 bases, and 8 bases stayed unmatched. Germline V gene data show CDR1 as MGHRA and CDR2 as YSYEKL. How the authors handled the data: Estimates of nucleated cell counts were drawn from the amplification of reference gene primers. Sequencing used immunoSEQ multiplex PCR; TCRdb keeps in-frame clones, though not all of them. V, J and clone size derive from that table, while D and trimming were established from the DNA sequence. This sample has more than 250,000 clones, with around 88% found just once. The sequence was collected from a woman in her fifties or sixties with acute or convalescent COVID-19. Sequenced: peripheral blood. This chain joins TRBV4-1 and TRBJ2-1; 11 bases agree with TRBD1. DNA of the CDR3: TGCGCCAGCAGCGCCGGGACAGGGGGGTTCGATGAGCAGTTCTTC. Protein product: CASSAGTGGFDEQFF.